These 9 T cell receptor beta chains originate from one sample sequenced in a study of shared clonotypes between healthy human individuals. TCRdb's table, derived via immunoSEQ multiplex PCR, lists solely in-frame clones and lacks some. The sample yields some 2 million clones, just under 95% seen once. CD8 cells classed as naive were CD45RO-negative and positively selected for CCR7, excluding terminally differentiated effector memory CD45RA+ cells. The specimen was naive CD8+ T cells sorted from blood. All receptors derive from a man younger than 35 in good health.

This chain uses TRBV18 with TRBJ2-3, with 14 bases lining up with TRBD2. After removal of 3 bases from V and 6 bases from J, the junction contained 2 bases not matched to a gene. This CDR3 is 15 amino acids long. Germline V gene sequence: CDR1 KGHSH, CDR2 LQKENI. CDR3: CASSPGTSGSDTQYF. CDR3 in DNA: TGTGCCAGCTCACCCGGGACTAGCGGGAGCGATACGCAGTATTTT.

With regard to this clone: The same CDR3 is also encoded by other DNA sequences in this sample. This chain connects TRBV7-6 to TRBJ2-7; D perhaps matches TRBD2 (5 bases). The V gene lost 1 base and the J gene lost 4 bases, with 8 bases spanning the gap. There are 13 residues in the CDR3. Germline V lookup: CDR1 SGHVS, CDR2 FNYEAQ. CDR3: CASSLDGGYEQYF. The DNA of the CDR3 is TGTGCCAGCAGCTTAGATGGAGGATACGAGCAGTACTTC.

Of note for this clone: The same CDR3 also results from other DNA sequences found in this sample. This chain links TRBV5-6 with TRBJ1-1; D is unresolved. This CDR3 contains 13 residues. V was trimmed by 5 bases and J by 4 bases, leaving 12 bases between them. The germline CDR1 and CDR2 sequences are SGHDT and YYEEEE. Here the CDR3 DNA reads TGTGCCAGCAGTCCTGGGAGGAGCACTGAAGCTTTCTTT. This gives the protein CASSPGRSTEAFF.

This clone was seen once. The rearrangement links TRBV13 to TRBJ1-1; D is ambiguous. The CDR3 totals 13 residues. Germline V lookup: CDR1 PRHDT, CDR2 FYEKMQ (reference sequence). Trimming pared 5 bases from V and 7 bases from J, leaving 14 bases between. CDR3 amino acids: CASSAELGGEAFF. The DNA of the CDR3 is TGTGCCAGCAGCGCAGAGTTGGGTGGTGAAGCTTTCTTT.

The V and J genes are TRBV9 and TRBJ2-1, with unresolved D. CDR3 size: 14 residues. V was shortened by 4 bases and J by 8 bases, with 16 bases between the two germline ends. Germline CDR1 reads SGDLS; CDR2 reads YYNGEE. The CDR3 DNA reads TGTGCCAGCAGCCGTTCGGTGTTTTGGTATGAGCAGTTCTTC. Its translation: CASSRSVFWYEQFF.

The chain combines TRBV29-1 with TRBJ2-1; D is ambiguous. The CDR3 sequence is 10 residues long. The V gene lost 3 bases and the J gene lost 8 bases, with 5 bases spanning the gap. The germline V gene encodes CDR1 SQVTM and CDR2 ANQGSEA. CDR3 bases: TGCAGCGTTGAGGACGATGAGCAGTTCTTC. Amino acid sequence: CSVEDDEQFF.

The rearrangement uses TRBV6-1 and TRBJ2-7; D unclear. The CDR3 has 13 residues. The V end was cut by 4 bases, the J end by 3 bases, with 10 bases between. Germline-derived CDR1 and CDR2 are MNHNS and SASEGT. The chain's CDR3 is CASSVLQNYEQYF. The CDR3 DNA follows: TGTGCCAGCAGTGTGCTACAGAACTACGAGCAGTACTTC.

V is TRBV4-3 and J is TRBJ1-2, with TRBD1 matching 9 bases. The CDR3 runs 15 residues. Per germline, CDR1 LGHNA and CDR2 YSLEER. V shed 2 bases, J shed 6 bases, and the junction held 7 bases outside the gene matches. The CDR3 region is CASSQPGTGWNGYTF. The CDR3 region has the DNA TGCGCCAGCAGCCAACCAGGGACAGGGTGGAATGGCTACACCTTC.

V and J are TRBV6-6 and TRBJ1-4, with no clear D. Trimming stripped 2 bases from V and 7 bases from J, with 17 bases between. Per the germline V gene, CDR1 is MNHNY and CDR2 is SVGAGI (reference sequence). There are 16 residues in the CDR3. Here the CDR3 reads CASSYTRRGESEKLFF. The CDR3 DNA follows: TGTGCCAGCAGTTACACCCGACGGGGAGAGAGTGAAAAACTGTTTTTT.